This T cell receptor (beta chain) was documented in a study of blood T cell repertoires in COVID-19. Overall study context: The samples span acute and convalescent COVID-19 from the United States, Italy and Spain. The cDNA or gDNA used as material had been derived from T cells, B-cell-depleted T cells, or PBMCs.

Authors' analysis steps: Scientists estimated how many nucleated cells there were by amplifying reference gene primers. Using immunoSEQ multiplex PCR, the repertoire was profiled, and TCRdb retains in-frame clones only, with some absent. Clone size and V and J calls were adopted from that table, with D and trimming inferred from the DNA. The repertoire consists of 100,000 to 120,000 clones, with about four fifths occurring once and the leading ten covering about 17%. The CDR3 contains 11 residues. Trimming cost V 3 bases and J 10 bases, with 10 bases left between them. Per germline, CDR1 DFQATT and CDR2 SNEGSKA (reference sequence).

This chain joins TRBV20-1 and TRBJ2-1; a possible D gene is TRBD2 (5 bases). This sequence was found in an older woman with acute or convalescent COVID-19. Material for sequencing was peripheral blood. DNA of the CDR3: TGCAGTGCTAGCCCTAGCAGGGAGCAGTTCTTC. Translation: CSASPSREQFF.